Shown below are 7 T cell receptor beta chains from a single sample sequenced in a study of OX40 agonist ivuxolimab in advanced cancers. Produced via immunoSEQ multiplex PCR; TCRdb's table is partial and in-frame only. Among about 58,000 clones listed, 82% were seen once. The starting material was CD4+ or CD8+ T cells sorted from blood, obtained in a trial of the OX40 agonist ivuxolimab. Source of these receptors: an adult with an advanced solid tumor such as melanoma, head and neck, liver or kidney cancer.

This clone was observed a single time. The rearrangement links TRBV5-1 to TRBJ2-7; 10 nucleotides agree with TRBD2. CDR1 SGHRS and CDR2 YFSETQ come from the germline V gene. This CDR3 spans 14 amino acids. After removal of 2 bases from V and 5 bases from J, the junction contained 4 bases not matched to a gene. CDR3 bases: TGCGCCAGCAGCTTAGCGGGAGGGCAAAACGAGCAGTACTTC. It codes for CASSLAGGQNEQYF.

The chain has TRBV5-4 and TRBJ2-5, with 7 bases aligning to TRBD2. Germline CDR1 and CDR2: SGHNT and YYREEE (reference sequence). Unmatched junction bases numbered 6, after V lost 3 bases and J lost 1 base. This CDR3 is 15 amino acids long. DNA for the CDR3: TGTGCCAGCAGCTGGGGGGGAATCGCCCAAGAGACCCAGTACTTC. Translation gives CASSWGGIAQETQYF.

This clone was counted once. The rearrangement joins TRBV6-5 to TRBJ1-6; D remains unclear. V lost 8 bases and J lost 7, with 9 bases in between. This CDR3 has 12 residues. CDR1 is MNHEY, CDR2 SVGAGI, per germline. The CDR3 loop is CASSQRNSPLHF. As DNA, the CDR3 is TGTGCCAGCTCTCAAAGGAATTCACCCCTCCACTTT.

The chain is built from TRBV6-1 and TRBJ2-7; a weak D match, TRBD1 (6 bases). The length of the CDR3 is 14 residues. The germline V gene has CDR1 MNHNS and CDR2 SASEGT. Trimming took 6 bases from V and 7 from J, leaving 19 bases between them. The CDR3 spells CASRAGQSLGEQYF. The DNA of the CDR3 is TGTGCCAGCAGGGCTGGACAGAGTTTGGGGGAGCAGTACTTC.

The chain couples TRBV9 to TRBJ1-4; D is ambiguous. V was clipped by 3 bases and J by 2 bases, with 5 bases between them. The CDR3 contains 13 residues. CDR1 is SGDLS, CDR2 YYNGEE, per germline. CDR3: CASSGRTNEKLFF. The DNA for the CDR3 is TGTGCCAGCAGCGGGAGGACTAATGAAAAACTGTTTTTT.

This chain connects TRBV15 to TRBJ1-4; D is ambiguous. Looked up from germline, CDR1 is LNHNV and CDR2 is YYDKDF (reference sequence). CDR3 length: 15 residues. Trimming took off 0 bases at V and 8 bases at J, with 13 bases between the two ends. CDR3 protein: CATSRDGGPGEKLFF. The DNA for the CDR3 is TGTGCCACCAGCAGAGATGGAGGGCCGGGGGAAAAACTGTTTTTT.

The chain employs TRBV11-2 and TRBJ2-1; 12 bases are shared with TRBD2. Germline loops: CDR1 SGHAT, CDR2 FQNNGV. V was pared by 5 bases and J by 16 bases, with 6 bases of the junction left unmatched. This CDR3 is built from 12 residues. The CDR3 DNA is TGTGCCAGCAGCCCGACTAGCGGGGGACCATTCTTC. Its translation is CASSPTSGGPFF.